The 25 T cell receptor beta chains presented below share a single source sample, sequenced in a study of control samples from healthy donors and cancer patients. Measured with immunoSEQ multiplex PCR; TCRdb has only the in-frame clones, and not every one. Counted here are about 86,000 clones, over 90% occurring once; the ten biggest clones make up 4.8%. The sequencing input was blood. These receptors were taken from a woman aged 18-29 years in good health.

The rearrangement uses TRBV6-6 and TRBJ2-1; 8 positions agree with TRBD2. The germline CDR1 and CDR2 sequences are MNHNY and SVGAGI (reference sequence). Unmatched junction bases numbered 12, after V lost 5 bases and J lost 9 bases. CDR3 length equals 15 residues. CDR3 sequence (DNA): TGTGCCAGCAGTGGCGGGAGGCCCCCAGGAGGTGAGCAGTTCTTC. Translated, it gives CASSGGRPPGGEQFF.

This sequence joins TRBV28 and TRBJ2-2; no clear D gene. Germline V lookup: CDR1 MDHEN, CDR2 SYDVKM. The CDR3 is 11 residues long. V lost 2 bases and J lost 5, with 0 bases in between. The CDR3 sequence is CASSLTGELFF. CDR3 DNA sequence: TGTGCCAGCAGTTTAACCGGGGAGCTGTTTTTT.

CDR3 sequence: CASSYLSGGANEQFF. The CDR3, as DNA: TGTGCCAGCAGTTACCTTAGCGGAGGGGCGAATGAGCAGTTCTTC. The chain has TRBV6-5 and TRBJ2-1; TRBD2 might be the D (6 bases). The CDR3 runs 15 residues. V lost 2 bases and J 7 bases, leaving 15 bases between the germline ends. Germline CDR1 MNHEY, CDR2 SVGAGI.

The chain's CDR3 is CASSFQSTSNQPQHF. The CDR3, as DNA: TGTGCCAGCAGTTTCCAATCTACTAGCAATCAGCCCCAGCATTTT. J is TRBJ1-5 and V is TRBV27; D unclear. From germline, CDR1 is MNHEY and CDR2 SMNVEV (reference sequence). Trimming left V 3 bases short and J 0 bases short, with 9 bases between. CDR3 length: 15 amino acids.

The chain links TRBV12-5 to TRBJ2-5; D is uncertain. In germline, CDR1 is LGHNT, CDR2 FRNRAP. The germline V and J ends were trimmed by 5 bases and 5 bases, with 6 bases remaining between them. CDR3 length equals 11 residues. The CDR3 loop is CASGHGETQYF. The CDR3 nucleotides are TGTGCTAGTGGTCACGGGGAGACCCAGTACTTC.

This clone occurred once. The chain joins TRBV7-2 to TRBJ2-2, with 10 bases fitting TRBD2. The J segment lost 4 bases and the V segment lost 7 bases, leaving 6 bases of the junction unmatched. The germline CDR1 and CDR2 sequences are SGHTA and FQGNSA. CDR3 length equals 15 residues. The CDR3 bases are TGTGCCAGCACCCGGACTAGCGGTCGCACCGGGGAGCTGTTTTTT. This codes for CASTRTSGRTGELFF. Full variable domain (outside the CDR3, taken from reference TRBV7-2 and TRBJ2-2): GAGVSQSPSNKVTEKGKDVELRCDPISGHTALYWYRQSLGQGLEFLIYFQGNSAPDKSGLPSDRFSAERTGGSVSTLTIQRTQQEDSAVYLCASTRTSGRTGELFFGEGSRLTVL.

This sequence joins TRBV7-8 and TRBJ2-7; TRBD1 might be the D (5 bases). The V gene lost 5 bases and the J gene lost 1 base, with 12 bases spanning the gap. Per germline, CDR1 SGHVS and CDR2 FQNEAQ. The CDR3 consists of 14 residues. The CDR3 DNA reads TGTGCCAGCAGCCAAAATCCAGGGTCCTACGAGCAGTACTTC. It codes for CASSQNPGSYEQYF. Combining the CDR3 with reference TRBV7-8 and TRBJ2-7 gives the whole variable domain GAGVSQSPRYKVAKRGQDVALRCDPISGHVSLFWYQQALGQGPEFLTYFQNEAQLDKSGLPSDRFFAERPEGSVSTLKIQRTQQEDSAVYLCASSQNPGSYEQYFGPGTRLTVT.

The rearrangement uses TRBV28 and TRBJ2-2, with TRBD2 matching 10 bases. The V and J ends lost 2 bases and 7 bases, in that order; junction bases with no gene match: 7. CDR3 size: 16 residues. Germline loops: CDR1 MDHEN, CDR2 SYDVKM. The DNA of the CDR3 is TGTGCCAGCAGTTTAAGAAGCGGGGGGGTTCGCGGGGAGCTGTTTTTT. This sequence encodes CASSLRSGGVRGELFF.

The chain uses TRBV12-5 and TRBJ2-3, with TRBD2 matching 9 bases. In germline, CDR1 is LGHNT, CDR2 FRNRAP. Trimming removed 1 base from V and 0 bases from J; junction bases left unmatched: 5. The CDR3 sequence is 17 residues long. The CDR3 DNA reads TGTGCTAGTGGTTTGGGGGAGCGGGGGGAGAGCACAGATACGCAGTATTTT. Encoded protein: CASGLGERGESTDTQYF. The variable domain in full, completed from reference TRBV12-5 and TRBJ2-3, reads DARVTQTPRHKVTEMGQEVTMRCQPILGHNTVFWYRQTMMQGLELLAYFRNRAPLDDSGMPKDRFSAEMPDATLATLKIQPSEPRDSAVYFCASGLGERGESTDTQYFGPGTRLTVL.

The V gene is TRBV7-9, the J gene TRBJ1-6, with D unclear. Germline CDR1 and CDR2: SEHNR and FQNEAQ (reference sequence). V lost 5 bases and J lost 10, with 9 bases in between. The CDR3 extends over 12 amino acids. CDR3 nucleotide sequence: TGTGCCAGCAGCAAGCGGGAGTCACCCCTCCACTTT. Its translation: CASSKRESPLHF.

The chain uses TRBV5-1 and TRBJ1-1; D gene unclear. CDR3 length: 16 amino acids. V was pared by 0 bases and J by 1 base, with 13 bases between. CDR1 is SGHRS, CDR2 YFSETQ, per germline. The CDR3, as DNA: TGCGCCAGCAGCTTGGCGCTATCCGCTCCGAACACTGAAGCTTTCTTT. This encodes CASSLALSAPNTEAFF.

The chain links TRBV3-1 (or the pseudogene TRBV3-2) to TRBJ1-1, with D unresolved. The germline V gene encodes CDR1 LGHDT and CDR2 YNNKEL (reference sequence). The CDR3 has 13 amino acids. Trimming stripped 6 bases from V and 3 bases from J, with 11 bases between. The CDR3 coding sequence is TGTGCCAGCAGTTCCGGACGGTACACTGAAGCTTTCTTT. Encoded protein: CASSSGRYTEAFF.

This chain joins TRBV6-5 and TRBJ2-7; TRBD2 is a possible D gene (6 bases). Trimming took off 0 bases at V and 6 bases at J, with 15 bases between the two ends. Germline assignment: CDR1 MNHEY and CDR2 SVGAGI. This CDR3 comprises 15 residues. In DNA form, the CDR3 reads TGTGCCAGCAGTTACTCGTCGAGGATGGGAGGCGAGCAGTACTTC. As protein: CASSYSSRMGGEQYF.

The chain links TRBV14 to TRBJ1-6; 7 bases align to TRBD1. With 6 bases clipped from V and 2 bases from J, the junction kept 7 bases outside the gene matches. Germline-derived CDR1 and CDR2 are SGHDN and FVKESK. This CDR3 region has 16 residues. The CDR3 region is CASRKTGFAYNSPLHF. The CDR3 DNA reads TGTGCCAGCAGGAAGACAGGGTTCGCCTATAATTCACCCCTCCACTTT.

CDR3 loop: CAISVGGTLYNEQFF. CDR3 bases: TGTGCCATCAGTGTTGGGGGTACTCTTTACAATGAGCAGTTCTTC. The genes are TRBV10-3 and TRBJ2-1, with D perhaps matching TRBD1 or TRBD2 (5 bases each). V was cut by 4 bases and J by 4 bases, with 14 bases left in between. CDR3 size: 15 residues. Germline V gives CDR1 ENHRY, CDR2 SYGVKD.

The genes are TRBV9 and TRBJ2-5, with 10 bases matching TRBD1. The CDR3 is made up of 15 amino acids. Looked up from germline, CDR1 is SGDLS and CDR2 is YYNGEE. The ends lost 3 bases at V and 0 bases at J; junction bases unmatched: 2. CDR3 DNA: TGTGCCAGCAGCGAGACAGGGGGCTACCAAGAGACCCAGTACTTC. Its translation is CASSETGGYQETQYF.

The chain has TRBV2 and TRBJ2-4; D not certain. Germline values: CDR1 SNHLY, CDR2 FYNNEI. The CDR3 is 15 amino acids. V was shortened by 1 base and J by 1 base, with 8 bases between the two germline ends. The CDR3 reads CASSEVGRAKNIQYF. In DNA, the CDR3 is TGTGCCAGCAGTGAAGTAGGTAGGGCCAAAAACATTCAGTACTTC.

The chain uses TRBV5-1 and TRBJ2-7; no clear D. The CDR3 is 13 residues long. Per the germline V gene, CDR1 is SGHRS and CDR2 is YFSETQ. V lost 2 bases to trimming and J lost 0 bases, with 6 bases between them. CDR3 bases: TGCGCCAGCAGCTTCGGTAACTCCTACGAGCAGTACTTC. Protein product: CASSFGNSYEQYF.

The chain carries TRBV4-3 and TRBJ1-1; D may be TRBD1 (6 bases). Deletions cut 1 base from V and 8 bases from J, with 17 bases between. CDR3 length: 15 residues. Germline V gene lookup returns CDR1 LGHNA and CDR2 YSLEER. The CDR3 loop reads CASSQVGAGRIEAFF. The CDR3 DNA sequence: TGCGCCAGCAGCCAAGTGGGGGCAGGGAGAATCGAAGCTTTCTTT.

This clone was found once. CDR3 sequence reads: CSARTGQETQYF. The CDR3 DNA sequence: TGCAGCGCCCGGACAGGTCAAGAGACCCAGTACTTC. The V call is TRBV29-1, the J call TRBJ2-5; TRBD1 aligns across 7 bases. The CDR3 runs to 12 residues. V shed 7 bases and J 2 bases; nucleotides not matched to a gene: 4. Per germline, CDR1 SQVTM and CDR2 ANQGSEA.

J is TRBJ2-6 and V is TRBV15, with D possibly being TRBD1 (5 bases). Deletions cut 3 bases from V and 4 bases from J, with 13 bases between. This CDR3 is built from 16 residues. Germline CDR1 LNHNV, CDR2 YYDKDF (reference sequence). CDR3 loop: CATSRDIQVGANVLTF. In nucleotides, the CDR3 is TGTGCCACCAGCAGGGACATCCAGGTGGGGGCCAACGTCCTGACTTTC. The whole variable domain, remainder taken from reference TRBV15 and TRBJ2-6, is DAMVIQNPRYQVTQFGKPVTLSCSQTLNHNVMYWYQQKSSQAPKLLFHYYDKDFNNEADTPDNFQSRRPNTSFCFLDIRSPGLGDTAMYLCATSRDIQVGANVLTFGAGSRLTVL.

The J gene is TRBJ1-2, the V gene TRBV27; 10 nucleotides agree with TRBD1. Germline trimming cut 7 bases from V and 0 bases from J; bases unmatched to any gene: 20. Germline values: CDR1 MNHEY, CDR2 SMNVEV (reference sequence). The CDR3 is 20 residues long. This CDR3 is CASTLRRVLGQGPTNYGYTF. CDR3 in DNA: TGTGCCAGCACCCTACGGCGGGTTCTGGGACAGGGGCCGACTAACTATGGCTACACCTTC.

The chain joins TRBV11-2 to TRBJ1-1; D remains ambiguous. Germline V gives CDR1 SGHAT, CDR2 FQNNGV. The CDR3 consists of 13 residues. V dropped 0 bases and J dropped 10 bases, with 12 bases sitting between them. The CDR3 loop is CASSLDRSGRAFF. CDR3 in DNA: TGTGCCAGCAGCTTAGATCGGTCAGGTCGAGCTTTCTTT.

The count of this clone is one. This chain links TRBV7-2 with TRBJ2-2; 8 bases match TRBD2. Germline CDR1 SGHTA, CDR2 FQGNSA. The V and J ends lost 2 bases and 6 bases, in that order; junction bases with no gene match: 2. The CDR3 contains 14 residues. The chain's CDR3 is CASSLPLAAGELFF. The CDR3, as DNA: TGTGCCAGCAGCTTACCACTAGCGGCCGGGGAGCTGTTTTTT.

This clone has only a few counts. In DNA, the CDR3 is TGTGCCATCAGCGGTCAGGGGGACCAAGAGACCCAGTACTTC. It encodes CAISGQGDQETQYF. This chain joins TRBV10-3 and TRBJ2-5, with TRBD1 matching 7 bases. CDR1 is ENHRY and CDR2 is SYGVKD in the germline V gene. The CDR3 loop spans 14 amino acids. Trimming at V came to 6 bases and at J to 0 bases, leaving 4 bases not matched to a gene.